Listed here are 30 T cell receptor beta chains from one sample, sequenced in a study of cytomegalovirus exposure and HLA in healthy donors. This PCR relied on a set of 60 Vbeta primers and 13 Jbeta primers. Assay: immunoSEQ multiplex PCR; the TCRdb copy retains only in-frame clones and omits some. The repertoire holds about 120,000 clones, with approximately 80% as singletons. Sequenced input: PBMCs. The source of these receptors is a man aged 50 to 60 in good health and CMV-seronegative.

This chain links TRBV5-6 with TRBJ1-1, with 7 bases fitting TRBD1. Germline-derived CDR1 and CDR2 are SGHDT and YYEEEE. With V trimmed by 4 bases and J by 7 bases, 10 bases remained unmatched. The CDR3 consists of 14 residues. The CDR3 bases are TGTGCCAGCAGCCTGAGGGGGCGCGACGGTGAAGCTTTCTTT. It specifies CASSLRGRDGEAFF. The complete variable domain, with remaining parts taken from reference TRBV5-6 and TRBJ1-1, reads DAGVTQSPTHLIKTRGQQVTLRCSPKSGHDTVSWYQQALGQGPQFIFQYYEEEERQRGNFPDRFSGHQFPNYSSELNVNALLLGDSALYLCASSLRGRDGEAFFGQGTRLTVV.

V and J are TRBV7-3 and TRBJ2-1; 7 nucleotides match TRBD2. V trimming: 6 bases; J trimming: 7 bases; junction bases outside the gene matches: 15. Germline CDR1 and CDR2: SGHTA and FQGTGA. The CDR3 covers 16 residues. CDR3 DNA sequence: TGTGCCAGCAGTCCCGCTGGGGCGGGAGTGAGAAATGAGCAGTTCTTC. Translated: CASSPAGAGVRNEQFF.

The rearrangement uses TRBV7-9 and TRBJ2-5; 8 bases agree with TRBD1. The CDR3 spans 15 residues. The V segment lost 2 bases and the J segment 2 bases; nucleotides outside the gene matches: 4. Germline assignment: CDR1 SEHNR and CDR2 FQNEAQ (reference sequence). Here the CDR3 DNA reads TGTGCCAGCAGCTTATCAGGGGGCGGTCAAGAGACCCAGTACTTC. It yields the protein CASSLSGGGQETQYF.

The chain uses TRBV7-2 and TRBJ1-1; a possible D gene is TRBD1 (6 bases). From germline, CDR1 is SGHTA and CDR2 FQGNSA. The CDR3 is made up of 14 amino acids. V was shortened by 5 bases and J by 4 bases, with 14 bases between the two germline ends. In DNA, the CDR3 is TGTGCCAGCAGCCCACTCGGGGGGCGCACTGAAGCTTTCTTT. It encodes CASSPLGGRTEAFF.

This clone was found once. The V call is TRBV7-2, the J call TRBJ2-6; 7 nucleotides match TRBD2. Germline V gene sequence: CDR1 SGHTA, CDR2 FQGNSA. The length of the CDR3 is 15 residues. V dropped 5 bases and J dropped 2; count of bases not matched to a gene: 3. The CDR3 reads CASSPGTTGANVLTF. The CDR3 DNA follows: TGTGCCAGCAGCCCAGGGACTACTGGGGCCAACGTCCTGACTTTC.

The CDR3 loop is CASTLSGSNQPQHF. CDR3 DNA: TGTGCCAGCACCCTGAGCGGAAGCAATCAGCCCCAGCATTTT. The chain joins TRBV28 to TRBJ1-5; the D is unclear. The CDR3 is made up of 14 amino acids. V was clipped by 7 bases and J by 1 base, with 11 bases between them. CDR1 and CDR2 (germline): MDHEN, SYDVKM.

V usage is TRBV5-3 and J usage is TRBJ2-4; 12 nucleotides agree with TRBD2. TRBV5-3 is designated an ORF whose function remains uncertain. Unmatched junction bases numbered 23, after V lost 7 bases and J lost 0 bases. The length of the CDR3 is 22 residues. The CDR3 DNA is TGTGCCAGACACGGACTAGCGGGGATACCACGAGTGGTCGAACTAGCCAAAAACATTCAGTACTTC. It yields the protein CARHGLAGIPRVVELAKNIQYF.

The rearrangement links TRBV30 to TRBJ1-1; D might be TRBD1 (5 bases). Trimming took off 1 base at V and 0 bases at J, with 18 bases between the two ends. The V gene's germline CDR1 is GTSNPN and CDR2 SVGIG (reference sequence). The CDR3 has 17 amino acids. CDR3 bases: TGTGCCTGGAGTGGGCGGGGGGGAATGACCATGAACACTGAAGCTTTCTTT. Its protein is CAWSGRGGMTMNTEAFF. Full variable domain (remainder filled in from reference TRBV30 and TRBJ1-1): SQTIHQWPATLVQPVGSPLSLECTVEGTSNPNLYWYRQAAGRGLQLLFYSVGIGQISSEVPQNLSASRPQDRQFILSSKKLLLSDSGFYLCAWSGRGGMTMNTEAFFGQGTRLTVV.

In DNA, the CDR3 is TGCGCCAGTTTAGCCCCGCCACTCCTCGGCCAGTACTTC. This translates into CASLAPPLLGQYF. The rearrangement joins TRBV10-1 to TRBJ2-7, with unresolved D. The CDR3 runs 13 residues. V lost 9 bases, J lost 10 bases, and 22 bases lay in between. CDR1 is WNHNN, CDR2 SYGVQD, per germline (reference sequence).

The chain recombines TRBV4-2 with TRBJ2-5, with D possibly being TRBD1 (6 bases). The CDR3 sequence is 14 residues long. V gave up 0 bases and J gave up 3 bases, with 8 bases separating them. Germline loops: CDR1 LGHNA, CDR2 YNFKEQ. The DNA of the CDR3 is TGTGCCAGCAGCCAAGAACCAGGGGAAGAGACCCAGTACTTC. The encoded protein is CASSQEPGEETQYF.

This chain joins TRBV27 and TRBJ1-2, with TRBD1 matching over 10 bases. CDR1 and CDR2 from the germline V gene are MNHEY and SMNVEV (reference sequence). The CDR3 is 15 amino acids. V was pared by 5 bases and J by 4 bases, with 7 bases of the junction left unmatched. CDR3 DNA sequence: TGTGCCAGCAGTGATGGGACAGGGGCAATCTATGGCTACACCTTC. Protein sequence: CASSDGTGAIYGYTF.

The chain carries TRBV6-6 and TRBJ2-3, with D maybe TRBD1 (5 bases). From germline, CDR1 is MNHNY and CDR2 SVGAGI (reference sequence). Trimming stripped 6 bases from V and 2 bases from J, with 15 bases between. CDR3 length equals 15 residues. This CDR3 reads CASSRQKASTDTQYF. DNA of the CDR3: TGTGCCAGCAGCCGACAGAAGGCCTCCACAGATACGCAGTATTTT.

The chain has TRBV9 and TRBJ2-2, with 10 bases aligning to TRBD1. The CDR3 is 15 residues long. The V segment lost 7 bases and the J segment 5 bases; nucleotides outside the gene matches: 8. Per germline, CDR1 SGDLS and CDR2 YYNGEE. The CDR3 nucleotides are TGTGCCAGCTGCCGGACAGGGGGTGTGACCGGGGAGCTGTTTTTT. It specifies CASCRTGGVTGELFF. The whole variable domain, filled in from reference TRBV9 and TRBJ2-2, reads DSGVTQTPKHLITATGQRVTLRCSPRSGDLSVYWYQQSLDQGLQFLIQYYNGEERAKGNILERFSAQQFPDLHSELNLSSLELGDSALYFCASCRTGGVTGELFFGEGSRLTVL.

The chain uses TRBV6-5 and TRBJ1-4, with unresolved D. Germline V gene lookup returns CDR1 MNHEY and CDR2 SVGAGI. V dropped 0 bases and J dropped 3 bases, with 11 bases sitting between them. The CDR3 totals 16 residues. The CDR3 bases are TGTGCCAGCAGTTACTCGCTGCGGTTGTCTAATGAAAAACTGTTTTTT. Translating it yields CASSYSLRLSNEKLFF.

The chain carries TRBV12-5 and TRBJ1-2, with D maybe TRBD1 (5 bases). Trimming took off 5 bases at V and 4 bases at J, with 20 bases between the two ends. In germline, CDR1 is LGHNT, CDR2 FRNRAP. The CDR3 is made up of 16 amino acids. CDR3 residues: CASGLLPGLKGYGYTF. The DNA for the CDR3 is TGTGCTAGTGGTCTCCTCCCAGGGCTGAAGGGCTATGGCTACACCTTC.

Turning to this clone: Germline is not matched at one junction end, which may reflect a read error. V and J are TRBV27 and TRBJ2-7; D remains unclear. The CDR3 has 14 amino acids. Germline V lookup: CDR1 MNHEY, CDR2 SMNVEV (reference sequence). Here the CDR3 DNA reads TGTGCCAGCAGTATTACGGTACCCTTCTACCAGCAGTACTTC. Its protein is CASSITVPFYQQYF.

This clone was detected only once. The chain is built from TRBV30 and TRBJ1-2; no clear D gene. This CDR3 is 13 amino acids long. Germline-derived CDR1 and CDR2 are GTSNPN and SVGIG (reference sequence). The V end was cut by 1 base, the J end by 1 base, with 7 bases between. CDR3 protein: CAWSGGNNYGYTF. In nucleotides, the CDR3 is TGTGCCTGGAGTGGAGGGAATAACTATGGCTACACCTTC. Full variable domain (missing parts from reference TRBV30 and TRBJ1-2): SQTIHQWPATLVQPVGSPLSLECTVEGTSNPNLYWYRQAAGRGLQLLFYSVGIGQISSEVPQNLSASRPQDRQFILSSKKLLLSDSGFYLCAWSGGNNYGYTFGSGTRLTVV.

The table lists this clone with a few counts. The chain carries TRBV7-9 and TRBJ1-6, with D hard to call. Trimming took off 2 bases at V and 9 bases at J, with 5 bases between the two ends. Germline V gene lookup returns CDR1 SEHNR and CDR2 FQNEAQ (reference sequence). The CDR3 consists of 12 residues. CDR3 loop: CASSLILSPLHF. The DNA for the CDR3 is TGTGCCAGCAGCTTAATACTTTCACCCCTCCACTTT.

V gene TRBV30 combines with J gene TRBJ1-1; the D gene is possibly TRBD1 (6 bases). V was cut by 4 bases and J by 10 bases, with 19 bases left in between. This CDR3 has 13 residues. Germline loops: CDR1 GTSNPN, CDR2 SVGIG (reference sequence). For the CDR3, the DNA is TGTGCCTGGATATTGGGGGCAGGCTGCGTAGCTTTCTTT. This sequence encodes CAWILGAGCVAFF.

The V and J genes are TRBV28 and TRBJ2-7; 8 bases line up with TRBD2. J was trimmed by 1 base and V by 10 bases; bases with no gene match: 9. The germline V gene has CDR1 MDHEN and CDR2 SYDVKM. The CDR3 spans 14 residues. The CDR3 spells CATSTSGESYEQYF. The CDR3 DNA follows: TGTGCCACATCAACTAGCGGAGAATCCTACGAGCAGTACTTC. Full variable domain (remainder filled in from reference TRBV28 and TRBJ2-7): DVKVTQSSRYLVKRTGEKVFLECVQDMDHENMFWYRQDPGLGLRLIYFSYDVKMKEKGDIPEGYSVSREKKERFSLILESASTNQTSMYLCATSTSGESYEQYFGPGTRLTVT.

V usage is TRBV18 and J usage is TRBJ1-3; D gene unclear. This CDR3 is 14 amino acids long. Germline-derived CDR1 and CDR2 are KGHSH and LQKENI. V was shortened by 3 bases and J by 0 bases, with 6 bases between the two germline ends. In DNA form, the CDR3 reads TGTGCCAGCTCACCCGGGATCTCTGGAAACACCATATATTTT. Translated, it gives CASSPGISGNTIYF. The full variable domain, with the rest looked up from reference TRBV18 and TRBJ1-3, is NAGVMQNPRHLVRRRGQEARLRCSPMKGHSHVYWYRQLPEEGLKFMVYLQKENIIDESGMPKERFSAEFPKEGPSILRIQQVVRGDSAAYFCASSPGISGNTIYFGEGSWLTVV.

The chain joins TRBV7-2 to TRBJ2-1, with 14 bases aligning to TRBD2. Germline trimming cut 4 bases from V and 8 bases from J; bases unmatched to any gene: 13. The germline gives CDR1 SGHTA, CDR2 FQGNSA. This CDR3 contains 18 residues. The CDR3, as DNA: TGTGCCAGCAGCTCGACCGGGACTAGCGGGAGATGGGCTGATGAGCAGTTCTTC. Translating it yields CASSSTGTSGRWADEQFF.

With respect to this clone: Relative to the germline gene, one junction end is altered; a read error may explain this. CDR3 protein: CASGQEWAGGETQYF. The CDR3 DNA reads TGTGCCAGCGGCCAAGAATGGGCAGGGGGAGAGACCCAGTACTTC. The genes are TRBV4-2 and TRBJ2-5, with 7 bases aligning to TRBD1. The length of the CDR3 is 15 residues. The germline V gene encodes CDR1 LGHNA and CDR2 YNFKEQ.

In its sample, this clone was seen a few times. This rearrangement joins TRBV5-1 to TRBJ2-7; D might be TRBD2 (6 bases). V gave up 0 bases and J gave up 2 bases, with 9 bases separating them. Per the germline V gene, CDR1 is SGHRS and CDR2 is YFSETQ. The CDR3 runs to 14 residues. The CDR3 reads CASSLAGGAYEQYF. The CDR3 DNA is TGCGCCAGCAGCTTGGCCGGAGGGGCCTACGAGCAGTACTTC.

This clone came up a few times. Here the CDR3 DNA reads TGTGCCAGCAGCTTAGGGACACAGGGTAATAATTCACCCCTCCACTTT. It encodes CASSLGTQGNNSPLHF. The chain carries TRBV7-6 and TRBJ1-6, with D perhaps TRBD1 (6 bases). V lost 1 base to trimming and J lost 5 bases, with 12 bases between them. Germline-derived CDR1 and CDR2 are SGHVS and FNYEAQ. The CDR3 covers 16 residues.

As regards this clone: One junction end does not reproduce the germline sequence, and a read error may be involved. This sequence joins TRBV7-2 and TRBJ1-3; D possibly corresponds to TRBD1 (5 bases). CDR3 size: 15 residues. Per germline, CDR1 SGHTA and CDR2 FQGNSA. This CDR3 is CASSLEAGSENTIYF. In DNA form, the CDR3 reads TGTGCCAGCAGCTTAGAGGCAGGGTCTGAAAACACCATATATTTT.

This clone appeared once. The chain employs TRBV7-2 and TRBJ1-6; 8 bases are a match to TRBD1. Per the germline V gene, CDR1 is SGHTA and CDR2 is FQGNSA. V lost 3 bases and J lost 9; bases outside the gene matches: 10. The CDR3 loop spans 16 amino acids. CDR3 in DNA: TGTGCCAGCAGCTTTACTCCAGGGGGCGAAGGTTCACCCCTCCACTTT. Protein sequence: CASSFTPGGEGSPLHF.

The sample holds a few counts of this clone. The chain couples TRBV7-2 to TRBJ2-2; D is possibly TRBD1 (6 bases). The ends were cut back, 5 bases at V and 0 bases at J, with 13 bases in the middle. CDR3 length: 16 amino acids. The germline V gene has CDR1 SGHTA and CDR2 FQGNSA. The CDR3 nucleotides are TGTGCCAGCAGCATATGGACAGCCTCGAACACCGGGGAGCTGTTTTTT. Its protein is CASSIWTASNTGELFF.

J is TRBJ2-7 and V is TRBV10-1; 11 nucleotides line up with TRBD2. J lost 4 bases, V lost 6 bases, and 11 bases had no gene match. Germline CDR1 and CDR2: WNHNN and SYGVQD (reference sequence). The CDR3 is 16 amino acids. The CDR3 spells CASRAGLAEVYYEQYF. The CDR3 nucleotides read TGCGCCAGCAGGGCGGGACTAGCGGAGGTTTATTACGAGCAGTACTTC.

This clone has a single count. The chain joins TRBV1 to TRBJ2-5; the D segment call TRBD2 is taken from the table without a DNA check. TRBV1 is a pseudogene segment. The CDR3 runs to 12 residues. The CDR3 loop is CTSSRGGETQYF. DNA of the CDR3: TGCACCAGCAGCCGGGGAGGAGAGACCCAGTACTTC.